This TCR beta chain was captured by sequencing in a study of T cell responses to AZD1222 COVID-19 vaccine. Findings and limits, study-wide: Reportedly, close to half of spike-specific TCRs are directed against unmutated variant regions.

Comment on this clone: The antigen remains unidentified.

The data were produced by immunoSEQ multiplex PCR, yet TCRdb's version contains in-frame clones alone and is incomplete. Of 100,000 to 140,000 clones listed, under 95% are singletons. V shed 6 bases and J 2 bases; nucleotides not matched to a gene: 8. The germline gives CDR1 MNHEY, CDR2 SVGAGI. This CDR3 has 15 amino acids. The sequence derives from an adult in good health. This chain links TRBV6-5 with TRBJ2-3, with 7 bases matching TRBD1. Specimen: peripheral blood, collected on day 0 of AZD1222 vaccination. CDR3 sequence reads: CASSPGQIATDTQYF. The CDR3 bases are TGTGCCAGCAGCCCGGGACAGATAGCCACAGATACGCAGTATTTT.